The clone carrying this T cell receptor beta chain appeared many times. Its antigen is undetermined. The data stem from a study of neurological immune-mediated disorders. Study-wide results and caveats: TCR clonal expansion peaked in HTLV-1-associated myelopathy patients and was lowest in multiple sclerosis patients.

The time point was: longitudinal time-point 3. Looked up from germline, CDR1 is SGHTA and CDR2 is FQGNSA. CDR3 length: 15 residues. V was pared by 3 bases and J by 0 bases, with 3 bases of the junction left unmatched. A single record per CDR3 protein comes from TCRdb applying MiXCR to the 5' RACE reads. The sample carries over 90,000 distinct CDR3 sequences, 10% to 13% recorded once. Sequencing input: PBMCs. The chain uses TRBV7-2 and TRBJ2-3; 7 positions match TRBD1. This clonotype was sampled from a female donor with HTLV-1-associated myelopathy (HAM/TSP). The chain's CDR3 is CASSLGQISTDTQYF. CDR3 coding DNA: TGTGCCAGCAGCTTGGGACAGATAAGCACAGATACGCAGTATTTT. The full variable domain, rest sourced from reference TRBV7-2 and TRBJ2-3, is GAGVSQSPSNKVTEKGKDVELRCDPISGHTALYWYRQSLGQGLEFLIYFQGNSAPDKSGLPSDRFSAERTGGSVSTLTIQRTQQEDSAVYLCASSLGQISTDTQYFGPGTRLTVL.